The clone carrying this T cell receptor (beta chain) was seen at least ten times. Using a constant-region primer together with a V-primer adapter, TCRs were subjected to around 20 PCR cycles of amplification. Each CDR3 protein is one row after TCRdb ran MiXCR on the reads. Counted here are about 46,000 distinct CDR3 sequences, over 9.5% occurring once; the ten biggest clones make up approximately 6%. This sample is drawn from a study of low-dose radiotherapy and immunotherapy resistance in tumors. The wider study: Across 26 weeks, 13 Gy in total went to Cohort 2, delivered as 1 Gy per fraction every two weeks. Priming of first-strand cDNA relied on TRAV- and TRBV-specific primers (covering alpha and beta chains). Patients received 300 mg of oral aspirin each day across four cycles, commencing on cycle 1 day 1. Intravenous cyclophosphamide 200 mg/m2 was given every two weeks, one day before radiation and immunotherapy.

With V trimmed by 4 bases and J by 5 bases, 1 base remained unmatched. The CDR3 has 13 amino acids. CDR1 is MNHEY and CDR2 is SVGAGI in the germline V gene. Time point described: before trial treatment. The source material was PBMCs, sampled before treatment. This TCR came from a female donor with ovarian cancer. This chain connects TRBV6-5 to TRBJ2-2; 7 positions match TRBD1. The CDR3: CASSLQGTGELFF. DNA for the CDR3: TGTGCCAGCAGTTTACAGGGGACCGGGGAGCTGTTTTTT.